A single T cell receptor beta chain is shown here with its context. Its specificity is not known. The source of the sample is a study of T cell repertoires in cytomegalovirus infection. Across the whole study: HLA-C-restricted CMV epitopes, recently identified, and well-studied HLA-B-restricted ones were used by the study. CMV infection together with matching HLA type was indicated by public TCR beta signatures. General study results and limits: Cumulative public TCR beta family frequency identified carriers of CMV plus the relevant HLA. The ex vivo response was dominated by HLA-C-restricted CMV-specific TCR beta clonotypes.

MiXCR was run by TCRdb on the reads, yielding one entry per CDR3 protein. The table has approximately 350,000 distinct CDR3 sequences, roughly 34% seen once. Material: cultured PBMCs, obtained from culture after CMV antigen stimulation. The clonotype originates from a human donor in good health (CMV status not recorded). Some clones in this sample may be carry-over from other donors' samples.

The CDR3 DNA follows: TGCGCCAGCAGCCAAGATATTGGTAGCGGGGAGCTGTTTTTT. This gives the protein CASSQDIGSGELFF. V gene TRBV4-1 combines with J gene TRBJ2-2, with no clear D. V dropped 0 bases and J dropped 7 bases, with 9 bases sitting between them. The CDR3 covers 14 residues. Germline loops: CDR1 MGHRA, CDR2 YSYEKL.